This TCR beta chain was captured in a study of T cell responses to AZD1222 COVID-19 vaccine. Study conclusions and caveats: Researchers took repertoire samples only after the peak T cell response had come. The donor cohort was predominantly white British with a female majority, and clonal diversity may have been underestimated.

The table came from immunoSEQ multiplex PCR; TCRdb's copy has only in-frame clones and leaves some out. This sample has over 100,000 clones, with about 89% found just once. About this clone: Antigen unknown.

V lost 10 bases and J 4 bases, leaving 16 bases between the germline ends. The CDR3 is 13 amino acids. The germline CDR1 and CDR2 sequences are SNHLY and FYNNEI. The chain employs TRBV2 and TRBJ1-1; D unresolved. This specimen consisted of peripheral blood, obtained on day 0 of AZD1222 vaccination. This sequence was found in an adult in good health. This chain's CDR3 is CATLEAGGTEAFF. CDR3 DNA: TGTGCCACCCTGGAGGCAGGAGGCACTGAAGCTTTCTTT.